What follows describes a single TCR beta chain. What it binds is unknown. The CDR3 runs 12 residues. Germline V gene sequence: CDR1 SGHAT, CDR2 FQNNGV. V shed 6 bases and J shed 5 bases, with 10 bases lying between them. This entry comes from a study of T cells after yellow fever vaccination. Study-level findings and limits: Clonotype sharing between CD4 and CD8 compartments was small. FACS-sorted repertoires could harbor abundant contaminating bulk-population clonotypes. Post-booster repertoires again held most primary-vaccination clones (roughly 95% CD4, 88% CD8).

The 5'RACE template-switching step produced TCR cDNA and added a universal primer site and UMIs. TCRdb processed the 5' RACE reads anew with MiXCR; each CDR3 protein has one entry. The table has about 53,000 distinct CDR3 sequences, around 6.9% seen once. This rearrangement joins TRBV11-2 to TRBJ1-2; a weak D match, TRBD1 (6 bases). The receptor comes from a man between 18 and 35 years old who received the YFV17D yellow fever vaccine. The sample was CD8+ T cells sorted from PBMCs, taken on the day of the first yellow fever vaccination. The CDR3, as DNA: TGTGCCAGCAGACTTACAGGGTATGGCTACACCTTC. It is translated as CASRLTGYGYTF.